This record covers a single TCR beta chain. This record comes from a study of blood T cell repertoires in COVID-19. Study as a whole: Material from acute and convalescent COVID-19 was sourced from the United States, Italy and Spain. The cDNA or gDNA used as material had been derived from T cells, B-cell-depleted T cells, or PBMCs.

Per the authors' pipeline: For nucleated cells, counts were estimated from reference gene primer amplification. Here immunoSEQ multiplex PCR was the method, and the copy in TCRdb shows in-frame clones only, minus some. V and J calls and clone size are given by that table; D and trimming were obtained from the DNA. Among 45,000 to 55,000 clones listed, around 80% were seen once. The sample consisted of peripheral blood. The receptor was derived from a human donor with active or convalescent COVID-19. The donor label of this sample is uncertain.

The CDR3: CASGLVAGSGNTIYF. As DNA, the CDR3 is TGTGCTAGTGGTTTGGTGGCGGGCTCTGGAAACACCATATATTTT. V and J are TRBV12-5 and TRBJ1-3, with D unclear. V lost 0 bases, J lost 0 bases, and 6 bases lay in between. This CDR3 region has 15 residues. Per germline, CDR1 LGHNT and CDR2 FRNRAP.